What follows is one T cell receptor (beta chain) and its context. No cognate antigen has been identified for it. Base quality data are lacking; no much larger clone is found one base away. The cohort was made up of approximately 670 healthy bone marrow donors. At the time of sampling, every cohort member was nominally healthy, though immune exposures that went unrecorded were likely present. The donor was CMV seronegative and belonged to the group of 350 to 400 seronegative cohort members. Each donor provided a peripheral blood sample, and peripheral blood mononuclear cells were used for TCR beta sequencing. Genomic DNA extraction from the blood cell samples was performed with the Qiagen DNeasy Blood Extraction Kit. This sample was included in a study of cytomegalovirus exposure and HLA in healthy donors (dated by TCRdb to 2016 to 2017). At the level of the whole study: According to an earlier analysis of several hundred of the donors, about 179 million T cells yielded 100 million or so unique TCR beta sequences and more than 250 Gb of sequence data. All discovery cohort repertoires had been generated on a single sequencing platform. In the later analysis, no new phenotypic data were used to find candidate immune exposures; instead, reliance was placed on TCR beta sequences and their occurrence across donors. In addition to the first cohort of 666 subjects, a separate validation cohort of about 120 different subjects was used. In a later genetic analysis, genome-wide SNP genotypes for about three fifths of the roughly 670 donors were used, and that subset was treated as a discovery cohort. Typing coverage differed by locus: A, B, C, DRB1 and DQB1 were typed in about 620-640 donors, DQA1 in approximately 520, DPA1 in 600 to 610, and DPB1 in approximately 450. In a later analysis, previously published TCR beta repertoires from roughly 710 donors were re-analyzed and high-resolution HLA genotyping was added so that TCR occurrence patterns could be studied. The genetic ancestry cluster associated with self-reported Caucasian donors included roughly 84% of the 350 to 500 genotyped donors. An early release covering roughly 600 HLA-typed donors comprised 250 to 350 gigabases of sequencing data and around 80 million unique TCR sequences. Alongside the repertoire data, information on donor age, sex, ethnicity and CMV serostatus was compiled. The T cell repertoires of around 730 subjects were profiled by immunosequencing and related to cytomegalovirus serostatus. In an earlier analysis of 587 of the donors, high-throughput TCR beta sequencing was used to judge whether each TCR beta V gene segment behaved as functional or pseudogenic. On average, approximately 250,000 unique TCR beta nucleotide sequences were sequenced per donor among 398 genotyped donors of the cohort, with about 19% of those sequences being non-productive. The study aimed to test whether signatures of past pathogen exposure could be identified by cataloging public T cell receptors. Four to six DR-DQ haplotypes were handled as single units for association and clustering, since linkage in the cohort was strong. HLA typing included class I and class II loci at four-digit resolution. High-throughput TCR immunosequencing, statistical association of individual TCRs with disease status, and machine learning were combined to predict cytomegalovirus infection status.

In the germline V gene, CDR1 corresponds to MNHEY and CDR2 to SVGAGI. The CDR3 spans 14 residues, from the cysteine through the phenylalanine. The only DNA kept is the CDR3, 42 bases in frame from the first base. V and J are trimmed by 6 bases and 7 bases, and the gene matches miss 4 bases of the junction. Library construction relied on the immunoSEQ multiplex PCR assay. For the multiplex PCR, a mixture combining 60 forward primers for TCR Vbeta segments and 13 reverse primers for TCR Jbeta segments was used. The CDR3 region of rearranged TCR beta genes was amplified from genomic DNA with a multiplex PCR assay. The amplified TCR beta libraries were sequenced on the Illumina HiSeq System as 87-base-pair reads. As for the authors' bioinformatics: In a later analysis, some 80 million unique TCR beta chains were counted across the 650 to 750 repertoires, and about 10 million of these chains were shared by at least two donors. To remove PCR and sequencing errors, raw reads were error-corrected and collapsed into unique sequences using a nearest-neighbor algorithm that merged closely related sequences. V, D and J gene segments were assigned by aligning CDR3 sequences to IMGT reference sequences. For a sequence to be retained, at least a six-nucleotide match to both a V gene segment and a J gene segment was required. A rearrangement counted as productive if the CDR3 had no stop codons and remained in frame with V and J, and every other rearrangement counted as non-productive. CDR3 was defined by IMGT convention, running from the second conserved V-encoded cysteine to the conserved J-encoded phenylalanine. In an earlier analysis of approximately 500 of the donors, sequences lacking an unambiguous match to a single V gene segment were excluded. In an earlier analysis of 587 of the donors, a V segment was called functional when productive rearrangements were above 56.7%, and segregating when the standard deviation between donors exceeded 5%. A statistical classification framework was built for diagnosing cytomegalovirus status from the catalog of TCR beta chain sequences. V and J gene assignment, in a later analysis, came from comparing TCR nucleotide sequences with IMGT/GENE-DB human TR gene sequences. In a later analysis, CDR3 sequences and most-parsimonious VDJ recombination scenarios were assigned using the TCRdist pipeline. A later analysis defined each TCR beta chain by its CDR3 amino acid sequence plus V-gene family, and excluded reads lacking a unique V-gene family. A later analysis removed 600 or so highly shared, low-generation-probability nucleotide sequences to deal with suspected cross-contamination and a sequencing artifact. For each public chain, a later analysis derived a clonal expansion index from normalized ranks of inferred template counts within each repertoire. In a later analysis, generation probabilities were computed with a VDJ recombination model fitted to out-of-frame rearrangements, and the resulting probabilities were checked against IGoR. A later analysis scored TCR-TCR, TCR-HLA and TCR-CMV co-occurrence with hypergeometric tests, applying a repertoire-size bias correction to TCR pairs. To estimate false discovery rates, a later analysis permuted the HLA or CMV assignments 20 times. A later analysis grouped co-occurring TCRs with DBSCAN, adding TCRdist sequence similarity when clustering within HLA-allele-positive subsets. For co-occurrence clustering, repertoires with fewer than 30,000 or more than 120,000 public chains were excluded, along with about five repertoires with anomalous nucleotide sharing. Imported from immuneACCESS, the table was reduced by TCRdb to in-frame sequences with V and J called. These copies leave out some clones; in studies compared against another copy, an unresolved V gene accounts for under half, and the cause of the remainder is not known. V, J and clone size derive from that table, while D and trimming were established from the DNA sequence. The sample data list about 280,000 clones, and 70% to 90% of these were observed just once. The ten top clones hold less than 2.5% of the sample.

Overall results and qualifications from the work: Correlated functional status among segregating V segments might be attributable to linkage disequilibrium, but an unknown experimental factor could not be ruled out. A later genetic analysis associated a missense DCLRE1C variant with V-gene and J-gene trimming of TCR beta chains, and an independent cohort replicated the association. The only immune exposure information available for the cohort was CMV serostatus. The 87-base-pair reads could not distinguish some IMGT-functional V segments, including TRBV6-2 and TRBV6-3, so those segments were excluded. A further reported finding was that TCR beta sequences accurately predicted the HLA-A and HLA-B alleles for most subjects in the first cohort. According to a later analysis, most CMV-associated TCR beta chains appeared to be HLA-restricted, and the HLA associations seemed to be driven largely by CMV exposure. A cluster of highly shared sequence variants was judged likely to represent a technical artifact of the sequencing pipeline. In a later analysis, HLA-associated TCR beta chains showed more clonal expansion and lower generation probabilities than non-associated chains that were equally common. The authors suggested that the approach could potentially be extended to other disease states and immunological phenotypes. A few of the identified cytomegalovirus-associated TCR beta chains were confirmed in vitro to be specific for cytomegalovirus antigens. At a false discovery rate of 0.05, a later analysis linked fewer than 20,000 TCR beta sequences to specific HLA alleles. Cytomegalovirus status was reported to be diagnosed by the classifier with high specificity and sensitivity in both the original and validation cohorts. Sequencing depth was assumed to be roughly uniform across donors in the presence/absence analyses, though that assumption may not hold. In an earlier analysis of about 550 of the donors, most TCR beta V segments were observed in productive rearrangements about 87% or about 30% of the time, broadly matching IMGT annotations. This cohort had only TCR beta chains sequenced, and the lack of alpha or paired-chain data limited which features could be detected. The study gave a list of roughly 150 TCR beta chains associated with cytomegalovirus. Across donors, most TCR sequences were observed very rarely, whereas some public TCRs were present in many individuals. Because HLA typing was missing for some donors at each locus, association tests included only the typed subset. According to a later analysis, parvovirus B19, influenza, CMV and Epstein-Barr virus appeared linked to several top co-occurrence clusters. Roughly 15 rarely observed V segments, including chromosome 9 orphons, were excluded from the earlier analysis of approximately 500 of the donors because counts were too low. In a later genetic analysis, fewer N-insertions in productive TCRs were reported among donors in an Asian-associated ancestry cluster than the roughly 700-donor mean. In a later analysis, the rate of TCR association differed among HLA loci, with DRB1 alleles having the most associated TCRs and HLA-C alleles having the fewest. When HLA alleles, especially DR and DQ, strongly co-occurred, TCR associations were difficult to assign to individual alleles.

Sample: PBMCs. In this chain, TRBV6-5 is recombined with TRBJ1-6; 9 central bases correspond to TRBD1. The clonotype comes from a woman aged 18-29 years in good health and CMV-seronegative. The CDR3 corresponds to CASSRQGENSPLHF. The sequenced DNA: TGTGCCAGCAGCAGACAGGGGGAGAATTCACCCCTCCACTTT.